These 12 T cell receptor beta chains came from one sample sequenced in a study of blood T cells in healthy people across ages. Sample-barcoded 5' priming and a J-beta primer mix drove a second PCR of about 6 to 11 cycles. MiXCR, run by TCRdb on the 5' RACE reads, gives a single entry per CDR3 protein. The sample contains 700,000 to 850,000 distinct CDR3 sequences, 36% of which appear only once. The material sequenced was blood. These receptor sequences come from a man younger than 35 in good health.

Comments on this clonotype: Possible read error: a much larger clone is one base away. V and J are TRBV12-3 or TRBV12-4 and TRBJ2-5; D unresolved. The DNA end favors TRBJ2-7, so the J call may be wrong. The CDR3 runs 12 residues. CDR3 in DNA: TGTACCAGCAGTTTCCTCAGATACGAGCAGTACTTC. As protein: CTSSFLRYEQYF.

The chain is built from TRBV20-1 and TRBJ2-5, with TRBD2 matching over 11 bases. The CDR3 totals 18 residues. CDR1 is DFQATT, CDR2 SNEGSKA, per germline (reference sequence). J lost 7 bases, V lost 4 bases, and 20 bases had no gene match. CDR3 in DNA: TGCAGTGCTAAAATGACTAGCGGGGAAACAACGTGGGCAGGGACCCAGTACTTC. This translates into CSAKMTSGETTWAGTQYF.

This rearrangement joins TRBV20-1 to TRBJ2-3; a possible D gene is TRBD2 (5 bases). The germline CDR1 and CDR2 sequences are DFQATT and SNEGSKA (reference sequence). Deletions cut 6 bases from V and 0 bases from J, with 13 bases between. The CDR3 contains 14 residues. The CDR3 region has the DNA TGCAGTGCAAACAGACGGAGGAGCACAGATACGCAGTATTTT. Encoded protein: CSANRRRSTDTQYF.

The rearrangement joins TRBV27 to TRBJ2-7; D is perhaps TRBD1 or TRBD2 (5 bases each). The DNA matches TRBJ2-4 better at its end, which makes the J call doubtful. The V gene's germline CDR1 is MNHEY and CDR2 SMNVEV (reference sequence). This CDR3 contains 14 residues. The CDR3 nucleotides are TGTGCCAGCAGTTTAGGGGTCGGGACAAACATTCAGTACTTC. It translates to CASSLGVGTNIQYF.

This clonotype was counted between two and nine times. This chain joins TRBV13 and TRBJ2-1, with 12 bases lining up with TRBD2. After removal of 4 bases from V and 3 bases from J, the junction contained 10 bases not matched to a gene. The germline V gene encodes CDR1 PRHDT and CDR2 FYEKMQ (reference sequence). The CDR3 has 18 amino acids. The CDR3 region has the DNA TGTGCCAGCAGCTCCCCCTCCTTGACTAGCGGGAGCTACAATGAGCAGTTCTTC. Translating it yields CASSSPSLTSGSYNEQFF.

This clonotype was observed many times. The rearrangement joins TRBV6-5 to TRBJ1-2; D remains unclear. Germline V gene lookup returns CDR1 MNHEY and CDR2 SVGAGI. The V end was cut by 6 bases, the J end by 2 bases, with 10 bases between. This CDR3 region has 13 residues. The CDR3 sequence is CASSPLVNYGYTF. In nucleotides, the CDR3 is TGTGCCAGCAGCCCCCTTGTCAACTATGGCTACACCTTC.

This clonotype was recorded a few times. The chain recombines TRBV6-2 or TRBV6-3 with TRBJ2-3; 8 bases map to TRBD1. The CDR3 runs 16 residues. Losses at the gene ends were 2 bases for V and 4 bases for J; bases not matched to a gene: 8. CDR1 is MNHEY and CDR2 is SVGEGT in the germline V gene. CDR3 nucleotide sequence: TGTGCCAGCAGTTACAAGGCAGGGGGCGACGCAGATACGCAGTATTTT. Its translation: CASSYKAGGDADTQYF.

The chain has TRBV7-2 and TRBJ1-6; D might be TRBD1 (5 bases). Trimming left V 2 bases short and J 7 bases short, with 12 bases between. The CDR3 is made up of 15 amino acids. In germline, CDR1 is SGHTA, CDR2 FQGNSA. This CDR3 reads CASSLIARGNSPLHF. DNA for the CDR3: TGTGCCAGCAGCTTAATCGCGCGGGGGAATTCACCCCTCCACTTT.

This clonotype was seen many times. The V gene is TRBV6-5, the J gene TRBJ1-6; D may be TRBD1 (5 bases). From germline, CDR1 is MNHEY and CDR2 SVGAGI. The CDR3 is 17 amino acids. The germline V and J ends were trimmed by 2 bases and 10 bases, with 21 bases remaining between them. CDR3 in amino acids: CASSYPQGGLLESPLHF. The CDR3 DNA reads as TGTGCCAGCAGTTACCCCCAGGGCGGACTTCTGGAATCACCCCTCCACTTT.

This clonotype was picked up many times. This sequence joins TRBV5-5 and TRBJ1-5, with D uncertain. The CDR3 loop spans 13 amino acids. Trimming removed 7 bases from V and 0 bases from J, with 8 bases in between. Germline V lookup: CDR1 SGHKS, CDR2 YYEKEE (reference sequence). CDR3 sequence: CASAAYSNQPQHF. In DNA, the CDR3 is TGTGCCAGCGCCGCGTATAGCAATCAGCCCCAGCATTTT.

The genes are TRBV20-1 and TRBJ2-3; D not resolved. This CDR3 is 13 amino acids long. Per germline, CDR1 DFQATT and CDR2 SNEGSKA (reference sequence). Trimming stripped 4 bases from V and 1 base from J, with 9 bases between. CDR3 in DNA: TGCAGTGCTATTCCGTTAGGCACAGATACGCAGTATTTT. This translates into CSAIPLGTDTQYF.

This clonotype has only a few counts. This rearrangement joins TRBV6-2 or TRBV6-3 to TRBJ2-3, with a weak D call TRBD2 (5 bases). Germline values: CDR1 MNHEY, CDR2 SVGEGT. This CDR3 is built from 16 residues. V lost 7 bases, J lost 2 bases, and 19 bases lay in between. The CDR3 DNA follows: TGTGCCAGCACCCCAGCTTCGGGGAAATACACAGATACGCAGTATTTT. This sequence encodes CASTPASGKYTDTQYF.